Only a few counts were recorded for the clone carrying this TCR beta chain. What it binds is not known. Treatment reported: roughly ten-day PBMC culture with coronavirus spike peptide pools or control peptides (ViraFEST assay). These data come from a study of vaccination and CD4 T cells after COVID-19. The ends lost 6 bases at V and 10 bases at J; junction bases unmatched: 18. CDR1 is MNHNS, CDR2 SASEGT, per germline. The CDR3 is made up of 16 amino acids. Researchers used the Oncomine TCR Beta short-read assay to sequence DNA from cultured CD4+ T cells. TCRdb analysed the PCR reads with MiXCR anew, one entry per CDR3 protein. Of fewer than 15,000 distinct CDR3 sequences listed, around 40% were seen once; the top ten hold more than 9%. Findings of the study overall: Spike mono-reactive status applied to 304 of 307 vaccine-specific clones in convalescent patients. Counts of SARS-CoV-2-reactive clonotypes had a median that went from roughly 22 to 38, a nonsignificant change.

The receptor comes from a human donor who had recovered from COVID-19. V and J are TRBV6-1 and TRBJ1-1; TRBD1 matches at 9 bases. Sequenced: CD4+ T cells from blood, cultured in vitro. CDR3 in amino acids: CASSHGGGDREAIAFF. Here the CDR3 DNA reads TGTGCCAGCAGCCACGGGGGTGGGGACAGGGAAGCAATAGCTTTCTTT.